The rows below give T cell receptor beta chains drawn from one sample of a study of a mutant IDH1 vaccine in newly diagnosed glioma. No antigen has been identified for these receptors. Profiled with immunoSEQ multiplex PCR; TCRdb holds only in-frame clones, not every one. The sample contains 40,000 to 55,000 clones, approximately 79% of which appear only once. The starting material was PBMCs, obtained from a glioma patient whose treatment included an IDH1 peptide vaccine. These receptors originate from a man aged 40-49 years with glioma. Both conserved end residues are part of each CDR3. The D gene is left open where the match is weak. Size is stated for part of the rows, as once, few or many counts, or as a class when the clone is expanded.

length,D,J,size,V,DNA,CDR3
15,NA,TRBJ2-7,NA,TRBV2,TGTGCCAGAAGGAGGGGTTTGAGGGGTTCGGGTGAGCAGTACTTC,CARRRGLRGSGEQYF
14,NA,TRBJ2-1,NA,TRBV11-3,TGTGCCAGCAGCTTAGAAGGGGGGCCCAATGAGCAGTTCTTC,CASSLEGGPNEQFF
13,TRBD1,TRBJ2-5,NA,TRBV6-1,TGTGCCAGCAGTGAACACAGGGGAGAGACCCAGTACTTC,CASSEHRGETQYF
13,TRBD1,TRBJ1-2,NA,TRBV7-2,TGTGCCAGCAGCGGACAGGGGGCGGGTGGCTACACCTTC,CASSGQGAGGYTF
13,NA,TRBJ2-3,NA,TRBV7-9,TGTGCCAGCAGCCTTAGCGGAACAGATACGCAGTATTTT,CASSLSGTDTQYF
15,NA,TRBJ2-1,NA,TRBV6-1,TGTGCCAGCAGTCACCGGGACACGGAATACAATGAGCAGTTCTTC,CASSHRDTEYNEQFF
21,TRBD2,TRBJ2-1,NA,TRBV18,TGTGCCAGCTCACTCCAGGAAGTTTGGGCTAGCGGGGGGGCCCGGGACAATGAGCAGTTCTTC,CASSLQEVWASGGARDNEQFF
14,NA,TRBJ2-7,NA,TRBV5-1,TGCGCCAGCAGAAGACCAGGGGGGGCCGGCGAGCAGTACTTC,CASRRPGGAGEQYF
18,TRBD1,TRBJ1-1,NA,TRBV18,TGTGCCAGCTCACGTACACCGGGACAGGGACACCCGAGCACTGAAGCTTTCTTT,CASSRTPGQGHPSTEAFF
14,NA,TRBJ2-3,NA,TRBV7-8,TGTGCCAGCAGCCTCGGGTCTAGCACAGATACGCAGTATTTT,CASSLGSSTDTQYF
13,NA,TRBJ1-4,few,TRBV19,TGTGCCAGTAGCCGGGAGAAGGGTGAAAAACTGTTTTTT,CASSREKGEKLFF
17,NA,TRBJ1-5,NA,TRBV15,TGTGCCACCAGCAGAGTCGGCAGGGGCCATCCTCATCAGCCCCAGCATTTT,CATSRVGRGHPHQPQHF
13,NA,TRBJ1-5,NA,TRBV6-5,TGTGCCAGCAGTGGAGGCAGTTTTCGGCCCCAGCATTTT,CASSGGSFRPQHF
13,NA,TRBJ2-2,NA,TRBV2,TGTGCCAGCAGTTATAACCCCCTCGAGGAGCTGTTTTTT,CASSYNPLEELFF
10,NA,TRBJ1-1,few,TRBV2,TGTGCCAGCAGCCGACTCGAAGCTTTCTTT,CASSRLEAFF
11,NA,TRBJ2-5,once,TRBV9,TGTGCCAGCAGCAACCAAGAGACCCAGTACTTC,CASSNQETQYF
14,NA,TRBJ1-2,NA,TRBV5-5,TGTGCCAGCAGCGCTGGGGGGGGGCTCTATGGCTACACCTTC,CASSAGGGLYGYTF
14,NA,TRBJ2-2,NA,TRBV6-6,TGTGCCAGCAGTTATGGGACACCAGGGGGGGAGCTGTTTTTT,CASSYGTPGGELFF
16,NA,TRBJ2-2,NA,TRBV14,TGTGCCAGCAGCCCGGGGCAGTGGGGGAACACCGGGGAGCTGTTTTTT,CASSPGQWGNTGELFF
13,TRBD2,TRBJ2-3,NA,TRBV30,TGTGCCTCCACAGCGGGGGGCACAGATACGCAGTATTTT,CASTAGGTDTQYF
14,NA,TRBJ1-4,NA,TRBV6-5,TGTGCCAGCAGTGCGGGGGGGTCTAATGAAAAACTGTTTTTT,CASSAGGSNEKLFF
13,NA,TRBJ2-7,NA,TRBV10-1,TGCGCCAGCAGGAGCGGGACAGAGTCAAAGCAGTACTTC,CASRSGTESKQYF
16,NA,TRBJ1-2,NA,TRBV7-6,TGTGCCAGCAGCTTAGGCCCCAGGAGCAGTAACTATGGCTACACCTTC,CASSLGPRSSNYGYTF
13,NA,TRBJ1-6,NA,TRBV6-5,TGTGCCAGCAGGGGGAGATACGATTCACCCCTCCACTTT,CASRGRYDSPLHF
16,NA,TRBJ1-2,NA,TRBV25-1,TGTGCCAGCAGTGACTTGGGGGGCGTCCCCTTTAAGGGCTACACCTTC,CASSDLGGVPFKGYTF
14,NA,TRBJ1-1,few,TRBV6-6,TGTGCCAGCAGTCCCCAGGACAGGAACACTGAAGCTTTCTTT,CASSPQDRNTEAFF
14,NA,TRBJ2-5,few,TRBV6-1,TGTGCCAGCAGTATCGGACAGAACCAAGAGACCCAGTACTTC,CASSIGQNQETQYF
14,NA,TRBJ1-5,NA,TRBV2,TGTGCCAGCAGCTGGGGGCAGGGGAGCCAGCCCCAGCATTTT,CASSWGQGSQPQHF
16,NA,TRBJ2-3,once,TRBV10-2,TGCGCCAGCACCAAAGGGGGGGGCCGAGGCACAGATACGCAGTATTTT,CASTKGGGRGTDTQYF
15,NA,TRBJ2-7,NA,TRBV9,TGTGCCAGCAGCGTAGGAGGCGAAGCTAGATACGAGCAGTACTTC,CASSVGGEARYEQYF
15,NA,TRBJ1-1,NA,TRBV7-9,TGTGCCAGCAGCACAAGGGGCACCGTGAACACTGAAGCTTTCTTT,CASSTRGTVNTEAFF
13,NA,TRBJ2-2,NA,TRBV5-8,TGTGCCAGCCTAAGGGGTAGGACCGGGGAGCTGTTTTTT,CASLRGRTGELFF
14,NA,TRBJ2-1,few,TRBV14,TGTGCCAGCAGCCAAGATCCCGGACCCAATGAGCAGTTCTTC,CASSQDPGPNEQFF
15,NA,TRBJ2-5,NA,TRBV7-2,TGTGCCAGCAGCTTAAGTAATCGGGGAGTGGAGACCCAGTACTTC,CASSLSNRGVETQYF
16,NA,TRBJ2-6,few,TRBV7-8,TGTGCCAGCAGCTTAGCGCTCCTCTCTGGGGCCAACGTCCTGACTTTC,CASSLALLSGANVLTF
11,NA,TRBJ2-4,NA,TRBV30,TGTGCCTGGAGTGTACGAAACATTCAGTACTTC,CAWSVRNIQYF
11,NA,TRBJ2-1,NA,TRBV30,TGTGCCTGGAGTGTACTGGTTAAGCAGTTCTTC,CAWSVLVKQFF
16,NA,TRBJ2-2,once,TRBV10-1,TGCGCCAGCAGTGAGTCGAACAGAACGAACACCGGGGAGCTGTTTTTT,CASSESNRTNTGELFF
14,NA,TRBJ1-2,NA,TRBV7-2,TGTGCCAGCAGCTTTAGAACAGGGAGGGATGGCTACACCTTC,CASSFRTGRDGYTF
15,TRBD1,TRBJ1-5,NA,TRBV7-8,TGTGCCAGCAGCCCTCAGGGGGCTCTTAATCAGCCCCAGCATTTT,CASSPQGALNQPQHF
11,NA,TRBJ2-4,once,TRBV27,TGTGCCAGCAAGGCCTGGGACATTCAGTACTTC,CASKAWDIQYF
12,NA,TRBJ1-2,NA,TRBV29-1,TGCAGCACGAAGGATGTAGGGTATGGCTACACCTTC,CSTKDVGYGYTF